This passage covers 32 T cell receptor beta chains from one sample sequenced in a study of technical replicates of blood from a few donors. Clones were read by immunoSEQ multiplex PCR, and TCRdb kept only the in-frame ones, dropping some. The sample includes about 59,000 clones, 86% of them seen just once. Sample: PBMCs. These receptors originate from a human donor in good health. Some clones in this sample may be carry-over from other donors' samples.

The chain couples TRBV5-1 to TRBJ1-1, with 8 bases matching TRBD1. The ends lost 6 bases at V and 4 bases at J; junction bases unmatched: 14. This CDR3 is 16 amino acids long. CDR1 is SGHRS and CDR2 is YFSETQ in the germline V gene. CDR3 region: CASKTGDFGVGTEAFF. As DNA, the CDR3 is TGCGCCAGCAAGACAGGGGATTTTGGGGTCGGCACTGAAGCTTTCTTT.

The chain uses TRBV9 and TRBJ1-3, with TRBD1 as a possible D gene (5 bases). V shed 0 bases and J shed 0 bases, with 10 bases lying between them. The CDR3 loop spans 16 amino acids. Germline V gene lookup returns CDR1 SGDLS and CDR2 YYNGEE. This CDR3 reads CASSVGQGTSGNTIYF. The CDR3 DNA reads TGTGCCAGCAGCGTAGGGCAGGGCACCTCTGGAAACACCATATATTTT. Full variable domain (missing parts from reference TRBV9 and TRBJ1-3): DSGVTQTPKHLITATGQRVTLRCSPRSGDLSVYWYQQSLDQGLQFLIQYYNGEERAKGNILERFSAQQFPDLHSELNLSSLELGDSALYFCASSVGQGTSGNTIYFGEGSWLTVV.

CDR3 residues: CASSQDQGYNSPLHF. The CDR3 coding sequence is TGTGCCAGCAGCCAAGATCAGGGGTACAATTCACCCCTCCACTTT. The J gene is TRBJ1-6, the V gene TRBV4-2, with D perhaps TRBD1 (6 bases). V was clipped by 0 bases and J by 7 bases, with 10 bases between them. This CDR3 is built from 15 residues. Germline V gene data show CDR1 as LGHNA and CDR2 as YNFKEQ.

The V gene is TRBV7-9, the J gene TRBJ1-2, with TRBD1 identical over 9 bases. The CDR3 runs to 14 residues. Per the germline V gene, CDR1 is SEHNR and CDR2 is FQNEAQ (reference sequence). V lost 2 bases to trimming and J lost 7 bases; unmatched junction nucleotides: 5. The CDR3 loop reads CASSLLGTGSGYTF. For the CDR3, the DNA is TGTGCCAGCAGCTTATTGGGGACAGGGTCTGGCTACACCTTC.

The chain joins TRBV9 to TRBJ1-2; 8 nucleotides match TRBD1. Trimming removed 3 bases from V and 7 bases from J; junction bases left unmatched: 8. The CDR3 length is 14 residues. Germline CDR1 SGDLS, CDR2 YYNGEE. The CDR3 region is CASSELGQGFGYTF. CDR3 bases: TGTGCCAGCAGCGAATTAGGACAGGGATTTGGCTACACCTTC. Together with reference TRBV9 and TRBJ1-2, the CDR3 gives the full variable domain: DSGVTQTPKHLITATGQRVTLRCSPRSGDLSVYWYQQSLDQGLQFLIQYYNGEERAKGNILERFSAQQFPDLHSELNLSSLELGDSALYFCASSELGQGFGYTFGSGTRLTVV.

The rearrangement uses TRBV7-6 and TRBJ2-7; D might be TRBD2 (7 bases). The CDR3 spans 15 residues. V lost 3 bases, J lost 6 bases, and 18 bases lay in between. Germline V lookup: CDR1 SGHVS, CDR2 FNYEAQ. The CDR3 region is CASSLFEGGGLEQYF. Written as DNA, the CDR3 is TGTGCCAGCAGCTTGTTTGAGGGGGGAGGGCTCGAGCAGTACTTC.

A few counts support this clone. Other DNA sequences in this specimen translate into the identical CDR3. J is TRBJ1-1 and V is TRBV7-9; D remains ambiguous. The germline V gene encodes CDR1 SEHNR and CDR2 FQNEAQ (reference sequence). The CDR3 contains 13 residues. V shed 1 base and J shed 1 base, with 4 bases lying between them. The CDR3 is CASSLGQNTEAFF. In DNA, the CDR3 is TGTGCCAGCAGCTTAGGGCAGAACACTGAAGCTTTCTTT.

The chain uses TRBV5-4 and TRBJ2-7; D possibly corresponds to TRBD1 (7 bases). The CDR3 contains 15 residues. The V end lost 3 bases, the J end lost 5 bases, and 18 bases lay between the germline ends. CDR1 and CDR2 from the germline V gene are SGHNT and YYREEE (reference sequence). CDR3 DNA: TGTGCCAGCAGCTGGAGGGGGAAGGGGGCCAACGAGCAGTACTTC. Translation gives CASSWRGKGANEQYF. Full variable domain (missing parts from reference TRBV5-4 and TRBJ2-7): ETGVTQSPTHLIKTRGQQVTLRCSSQSGHNTVSWYQQALGQGPQFIFQYYREEENGRGNFPPRFSGLQFPNYSSELNVNALELDDSALYLCASSWRGKGANEQYFGPGTRLTVT.

The V call is TRBV7-8, the J call TRBJ1-3, with 7 bases matching TRBD1. V shed 5 bases, J shed 0 bases, and the junction held 4 bases outside the gene matches. Germline CDR1 reads SGHVS; CDR2 reads FQNEAQ. The CDR3 length is 15 residues. The CDR3 coding sequence is TGTGCCAGCAGCCCATGGACAGGCTCTGGAAACACCATATATTTT. Translating it yields CASSPWTGSGNTIYF.

This clone occurred a few times. This sequence joins TRBV16 and TRBJ2-3; tentative D call: TRBD2 (7 bases). The length of the CDR3 is 15 residues. V was shortened by 2 bases and J by 4 bases, with 13 bases between the two germline ends. Germline V gene sequence: CDR1 KGHSY, CDR2 FQNENV. The CDR3 DNA reads as TGTGCCAGCAGCCAAGCGGGGGCCCCCTCAGATACGCAGTATTTT. Amino acids: CASSQAGAPSDTQYF.

The chain employs TRBV6-1 and TRBJ2-7, with D maybe TRBD1 (5 bases). V lost 3 bases and J lost 2, with 11 bases in between. Per germline, CDR1 MNHNS and CDR2 SASEGT. This CDR3 has 14 residues. As DNA, the CDR3 is TGTGCCAGCAGTGACTGGGCAGGGACCTACGAGCAGTACTTC. Its protein product is CASSDWAGTYEQYF.

This clone was seen only a few times. This chain links TRBV12-5 with TRBJ1-1; 9 bases line up with TRBD1. The CDR3 totals 17 residues. Germline assignment: CDR1 LGHNT and CDR2 FRNRAP. Trimming removed 6 bases from V and 1 base from J; junction bases left unmatched: 12. The CDR3 DNA reads as TGTGCTAGTGGAAAACCGGGACAGGGTTTATGGAACACTGAAGCTTTCTTT. This gives the protein CASGKPGQGLWNTEAFF.

CDR3 amino acids: CASSVTTGVEQYF. CDR3 in DNA: TGTGCCAGCAGTGTAACGACAGGCGTCGAGCAGTACTTC. The chain is built from TRBV6-1 and TRBJ2-7; TRBD1 is a possible D gene (6 bases). Germline CDR1 and CDR2: MNHNS and SASEGT. Trimming cost V 4 bases and J 6 bases, with 13 bases left between them. CDR3 size: 13 residues.

V usage is TRBV5-4 and J usage is TRBJ1-2; 8 positions agree with TRBD1. Germline V gene data show CDR1 as SGHNT and CDR2 as YYREEE (reference sequence). The CDR3 consists of 14 residues. The V and J ends lost 6 bases and 6 bases, in that order; junction bases with no gene match: 10. CDR3 amino acids: CASTPYLTGDGYTF. The CDR3 bases are TGTGCCAGCACCCCTTACTTGACAGGGGATGGCTACACCTTC.

The rearrangement joins TRBV4-2 to TRBJ2-1; tentative D call: TRBD2 (7 bases). Trimming took off 1 base at V and 0 bases at J, with 13 bases between the two ends. CDR1 and CDR2 from the germline V gene are LGHNA and YNFKEQ. The CDR3 runs 17 residues. CDR3 DNA: TGTGCCAGCAGCCAAGGTGCGGGGGCTAGCTCCTACAATGAGCAGTTCTTC. It codes for CASSQGAGASSYNEQFF.

The chain recombines TRBV5-6 with TRBJ2-1; TRBD1 matches 7 bases. V shed 5 bases, J shed 9 bases, and the junction held 8 bases outside the gene matches. The CDR3 has 13 amino acids. Germline CDR1 SGHDT, CDR2 YYEEEE. The CDR3 bases are TGTGCCAGCAGAAACGACAGGGTGGGTGAGCAGTTCTTC. Its protein is CASRNDRVGEQFF.

The chain carries TRBV9 and TRBJ1-4; TRBD1 agrees at 7 bases. Germline lookup yields CDR1 SGDLS and CDR2 YYNGEE. The CDR3 has 14 residues. After removal of 3 bases from V and 5 bases from J, the junction contained 4 bases not matched to a gene. The CDR3 DNA follows: TGTGCCAGCAGCGAGGACAGGTGGAATGAAAAACTGTTTTTT. As protein: CASSEDRWNEKLFF. Looking up the rest from reference TRBV9 and TRBJ1-4 gives the full variable domain: DSGVTQTPKHLITATGQRVTLRCSPRSGDLSVYWYQQSLDQGLQFLIQYYNGEERAKGNILERFSAQQFPDLHSELNLSSLELGDSALYFCASSEDRWNEKLFFGSGTQLSVL.

The rearrangement links TRBV2 to TRBJ2-2; 11 bases are shared with TRBD2. From germline, CDR1 is SNHLY and CDR2 FYNNEI. CDR3 length equals 15 residues. The J segment lost 7 bases and the V segment lost 5 bases, leaving 6 bases of the junction unmatched. CDR3 residues: CASSMTSGVVGELFF. The CDR3 region has the DNA TGTGCCAGCAGTATGACTAGCGGGGTAGTCGGGGAGCTGTTTTTT.

The V gene is TRBV18, the J gene TRBJ2-7; TRBD1 agrees at 7 bases. CDR3 size: 16 residues. Unmatched junction bases numbered 7, after V lost 2 bases and J lost 0 bases. Germline values: CDR1 KGHSH, CDR2 LQKENI. CDR3 sequence: CASSPANRGSSYEQYF. CDR3 DNA: TGTGCCAGCTCACCAGCAAACAGGGGAAGCTCCTACGAGCAGTACTTC.

This chain connects TRBV7-9 to TRBJ2-1; weak D call: TRBD2 (5 bases). Germline V CDR1 and CDR2: SEHNR, FQNEAQ (reference sequence). V was cut by 6 bases and J by 8 bases, with 17 bases left in between. The CDR3 runs to 14 residues. The CDR3 bases are TGTGCCAGCAGTTTCGATGTAGCGAGGGATGAGCAGTTCTTC. It yields the protein CASSFDVARDEQFF.

J is TRBJ1-2 and V is TRBV9, with 11 bases lining up with TRBD1. Germline CDR1 reads SGDLS; CDR2 reads YYNGEE. This CDR3 comprises 16 residues. V shed 2 bases and J 3 bases; nucleotides not matched to a gene: 6. This chain's CDR3 is CASSVNRDRGDYGYTF. The CDR3 region has the DNA TGTGCCAGCAGCGTCAACCGGGACAGGGGGGACTATGGCTACACCTTC. Combining the CDR3 with reference TRBV9 and TRBJ1-2 gives the whole variable domain DSGVTQTPKHLITATGQRVTLRCSPRSGDLSVYWYQQSLDQGLQFLIQYYNGEERAKGNILERFSAQQFPDLHSELNLSSLELGDSALYFCASSVNRDRGDYGYTFGSGTRLTVV.

This clone has a single count. This chain joins TRBV13 and TRBJ2-7; D is possibly TRBD2 (6 bases). CDR1 is PRHDT and CDR2 is FYEKMQ in the germline V gene (reference sequence). The CDR3 totals 13 residues. The germline V and J ends were trimmed by 3 bases and 2 bases, with 8 bases remaining between them. The DNA of the CDR3 is TGTGCCAGCAGCTTGGGACTTGCCTACGAGCAGTACTTC. It yields the protein CASSLGLAYEQYF. Filled out from reference TRBV13 and TRBJ2-7, the complete variable domain reads AAGVIQSPRHLIKEKRETATLKCYPIPRHDTVYWYQQGPGQDPQFLISFYEKMQSDKGSIPDRFSAQQFSDYHSELNMSSLELGDSALYFCASSLGLAYEQYFGPGTRLTVT.

The chain has TRBV1 and TRBJ1-2; the table's TRBD1 call for D was not verified on the DNA. TRBV1 is a known pseudogene. The CDR3 length is 12 residues. The CDR3, as DNA: TGCACCAGCAGCCAAGAACAGGGGTGTTACACCTTC. This encodes CTSSQEQGCYTF.

J is TRBJ1-2 and V is TRBV4-1; TRBD1 matches 8 bases. Germline V lookup: CDR1 MGHRA, CDR2 YSYEKL. CDR3 length: 15 amino acids. The V segment lost 4 bases and the J segment 2 bases; nucleotides outside the gene matches: 6. CDR3 bases: TGCGCCAGCAGCCCAAGGACAGGGTTCAACTATGGCTACACCTTC. The encoded protein is CASSPRTGFNYGYTF.

This chain joins TRBV7-7 and TRBJ2-3, with D possibly matching TRBD1 (6 bases). This CDR3 is 14 amino acids long. Germline V gene sequence: CDR1 SSHAT, CDR2 FNYEAQ (reference sequence). Trimming took off 5 bases at V and 0 bases at J, with 9 bases between the two ends. The CDR3 DNA reads TGTGCCAGCAGCCCGGGACATAGCACAGATACGCAGTATTTT. It yields the protein CASSPGHSTDTQYF.

V usage is TRBV7-9 and J usage is TRBJ1-2; the D is unclear. Germline V lookup: CDR1 SEHNR, CDR2 FQNEAQ (reference sequence). The length of the CDR3 is 15 residues. Trimming left V 3 bases short and J 0 bases short, with 11 bases between. The DNA of the CDR3 is TGTGCCAGCAGCTTGAATTCCGGAGCTAACTATGGCTACACCTTC. The encoded protein is CASSLNSGANYGYTF.

This chain links TRBV7-9 with TRBJ2-2; 7 nucleotides line up with TRBD1. V dropped 4 bases and J dropped 6; count of bases not matched to a gene: 8. CDR3 length equals 15 residues. The germline V gene encodes CDR1 SEHNR and CDR2 FQNEAQ (reference sequence). CDR3 amino acids: CASSSQLTGAGELFF. In DNA form, the CDR3 reads TGTGCCAGCAGCTCCCAGCTTACAGGGGCCGGGGAGCTGTTTTTT.

The CDR3 loop is CASSYWAGKGDEQFF. CDR3 DNA: TGTGCCAGCAGTTACTGGGCAGGGAAGGGCGATGAGCAGTTCTTC. The J gene is TRBJ2-1, the V gene TRBV6-5; tentative D call: TRBD1 (5 bases). Germline V gives CDR1 MNHEY, CDR2 SVGAGI. Trimming left V 1 base short and J 8 bases short, with 15 bases between. The CDR3 has 15 amino acids.

The rearrangement uses TRBV4-3 and TRBJ2-3, with D maybe TRBD2 (5 bases). Germline-derived CDR1 and CDR2 are LGHNA and YSLEER. This CDR3 is built from 14 residues. Between the trimmed V and J ends, which lost 0 bases and 4 bases, there was a span of 8 bases. CDR3 nucleotide sequence: TGCGCCAGCAGCCAAGACCTAGCTTCAGATACGCAGTATTTT. This gives the protein CASSQDLASDTQYF.

This rearrangement joins TRBV19 to TRBJ1-1; 7 nucleotides align to TRBD1. The germline gives CDR1 LNHDA, CDR2 SQIVND (reference sequence). The CDR3 sequence is 15 residues long. J was trimmed by 4 bases and V by 3 bases; bases with no gene match: 8. The CDR3 coding sequence is TGTGCCAGTAGTATGGTACAGGGGATGGGCACTGAAGCTTTCTTT. Translating gives CASSMVQGMGTEAFF.

V and J are TRBV30 and TRBJ1-1; D remains unclear. Deletions cut 2 bases from V and 3 bases from J, with 7 bases between. CDR3 length equals 12 residues. From germline, CDR1 is GTSNPN and CDR2 SVGIG (reference sequence). The CDR3 DNA reads TGTGCCTGGAGTCCCTCGGACACTGAAGCTTTCTTT. As protein: CAWSPSDTEAFF.

This rearrangement joins TRBV27 to TRBJ1-6, with a tentative D call TRBD1 (6 bases). Deletions cut 4 bases from V and 0 bases from J, with 16 bases between. Looked up from germline, CDR1 is MNHEY and CDR2 is SMNVEV (reference sequence). The CDR3 runs to 18 residues. The CDR3 coding sequence is TGTGCCAGCAGTTCCGGACAGTCCCCGAGCTCCTATAATTCACCCCTCCACTTT. This gives the protein CASSSGQSPSSYNSPLHF.